The clone carrying this T cell receptor beta chain was seen once. Trimming removed 4 bases from V and 7 bases from J, with 22 bases in between. The CDR3 extends over 15 amino acids. Germline V gene data show CDR1 as SQVTM and CDR2 as ANQGSEA. This sample is part of a study of blood T cell repertoires in COVID-19. In the original processing: It was from reference gene primer amplification that nucleated cell counts were estimated. Sequencing used immunoSEQ multiplex PCR; TCRdb keeps in-frame clones, though not all of them. That table furnishes V, J and clone size, whereas the DNA furnished D and trimming. The sample carries around 120,000 clones, about 78% recorded once.

Material: peripheral blood. J is TRBJ1-2 and V is TRBV29-1; possible D gene TRBD1, 6 bases. The clonotype comes from a man in his 70s with acute or convalescent COVID-19. CDR3 amino acids: CSVGGTRQTRGGYTF. The CDR3 coding sequence is TGCAGCGTTGGGGGGACACGACAAACCCGGGGTGGCTACACCTTC.